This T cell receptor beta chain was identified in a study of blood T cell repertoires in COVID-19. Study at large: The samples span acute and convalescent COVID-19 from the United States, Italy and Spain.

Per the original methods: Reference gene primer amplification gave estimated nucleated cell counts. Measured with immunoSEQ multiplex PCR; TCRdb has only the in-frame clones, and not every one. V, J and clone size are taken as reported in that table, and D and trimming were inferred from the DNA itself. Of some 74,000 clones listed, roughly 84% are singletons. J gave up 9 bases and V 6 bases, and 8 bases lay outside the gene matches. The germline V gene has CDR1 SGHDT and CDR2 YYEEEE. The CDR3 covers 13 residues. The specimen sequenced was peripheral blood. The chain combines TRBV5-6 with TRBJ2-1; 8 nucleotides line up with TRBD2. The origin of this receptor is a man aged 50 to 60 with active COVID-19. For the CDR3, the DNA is TGTGCCAGCACCACCTCCCGGGGGGGTGAGCAGTTCTTC. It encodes CASTTSRGGEQFF.